A single sample is the source of the 5 T cell receptor beta chains below, sequenced in a study of T-cell memory formation after mild COVID-19 (dated by TCRdb to about 2021). Library creation used 5' RACE. The sequencer listed for this sample is Illumina NovaSeq 6000. TCRdb reprocessing: public reads trimmed at Q25 with fastp, clones called with MiXCR, in-frame beta chains kept. Each record represents a unique CDR3 protein, reported with the most common genes and DNA among its rows. The sample has under 250,000 distinct CDR3 sequences on record, 27% of them singletons. About an eighth of the sample is in the top ten clones. Sequenced input: PBMCs or a T cell subset sorted from them (not recorded which). Every receptor here comes from an adult woman who had mild COVID-19 (a few samples of this study predate the infection). The sample titles of this study are shuffled in the database, so cell type and time point are left out; the donor was told from shared clones.

This clonotype was detected many times. The chain combines TRBV7-3 with TRBJ1-1, with TRBD1 matching 8 bases. The CDR3 is 14 amino acids. Germline V gene sequence: CDR1 SGHTA, CDR2 FQGTGA. Trimming removed 6 bases from V and 5 bases from J; junction bases left unmatched: 8. This CDR3 is CASSTGGMGTEAFF. CDR3 nucleotide sequence: TGTGCCAGCAGTACAGGGGGAATGGGGACTGAAGCTTTCTTT.

This clonotype was seen only a few times. The V gene is TRBV4-3, the J gene TRBJ2-5, with D perhaps given as TRBD1 or TRBD2 (7 bases each). The CDR3 is 15 residues long. CDR1 LGHNA and CDR2 YSLEER come from the germline V gene. The V end lost 4 bases, the J end lost 2 bases, and 14 bases lay between the germline ends. CDR3 protein: CASSRGRGPQETQYF. The CDR3 DNA reads as TGCGCCAGCAGCCGGGGGAGGGGGCCACAAGAGACCCAGTACTTC.

This clonotype was seen ten or more times. The V and J genes are TRBV7-2 and TRBJ2-3; the match to TRBD2 covers 8 bases. V lost 3 bases to trimming and J lost 1 base; unmatched junction nucleotides: 3. The CDR3 length is 15 residues. Germline V gives CDR1 SGHTA, CDR2 FQGNSA. The CDR3: CASSFGGGRTDTQYF. The DNA for the CDR3 is TGTGCCAGCAGCTTCGGGGGGGGCCGCACAGATACGCAGTATTTT.

The V and J genes are TRBV6-6 and TRBJ1-5, with 7 nucleotides matching TRBD1. V shed 6 bases and J 4 bases; nucleotides not matched to a gene: 15. The germline CDR1 and CDR2 sequences are MNHNY and SVGAGI (reference sequence). The CDR3 totals 17 residues. CDR3 DNA sequence: TGTGCCAGCAGATCGCACATGTACGGGACAGCTAATCAGCCCCAGCATTTT. Its protein product is CASRSHMYGTANQPQHF.

This chain uses TRBV12-3 or TRBV12-4 with TRBJ2-1; the match to TRBD2 covers 7 bases. V lost 3 bases to trimming and J lost 15 bases; unmatched junction nucleotides: 11. This CDR3 spans 13 amino acids. CDR3 residues: CASSLGGVKGPFF. As DNA, the CDR3 is TGTGCCAGCAGTTTGGGGGGGGTCAAGGGGCCGTTCTTC.